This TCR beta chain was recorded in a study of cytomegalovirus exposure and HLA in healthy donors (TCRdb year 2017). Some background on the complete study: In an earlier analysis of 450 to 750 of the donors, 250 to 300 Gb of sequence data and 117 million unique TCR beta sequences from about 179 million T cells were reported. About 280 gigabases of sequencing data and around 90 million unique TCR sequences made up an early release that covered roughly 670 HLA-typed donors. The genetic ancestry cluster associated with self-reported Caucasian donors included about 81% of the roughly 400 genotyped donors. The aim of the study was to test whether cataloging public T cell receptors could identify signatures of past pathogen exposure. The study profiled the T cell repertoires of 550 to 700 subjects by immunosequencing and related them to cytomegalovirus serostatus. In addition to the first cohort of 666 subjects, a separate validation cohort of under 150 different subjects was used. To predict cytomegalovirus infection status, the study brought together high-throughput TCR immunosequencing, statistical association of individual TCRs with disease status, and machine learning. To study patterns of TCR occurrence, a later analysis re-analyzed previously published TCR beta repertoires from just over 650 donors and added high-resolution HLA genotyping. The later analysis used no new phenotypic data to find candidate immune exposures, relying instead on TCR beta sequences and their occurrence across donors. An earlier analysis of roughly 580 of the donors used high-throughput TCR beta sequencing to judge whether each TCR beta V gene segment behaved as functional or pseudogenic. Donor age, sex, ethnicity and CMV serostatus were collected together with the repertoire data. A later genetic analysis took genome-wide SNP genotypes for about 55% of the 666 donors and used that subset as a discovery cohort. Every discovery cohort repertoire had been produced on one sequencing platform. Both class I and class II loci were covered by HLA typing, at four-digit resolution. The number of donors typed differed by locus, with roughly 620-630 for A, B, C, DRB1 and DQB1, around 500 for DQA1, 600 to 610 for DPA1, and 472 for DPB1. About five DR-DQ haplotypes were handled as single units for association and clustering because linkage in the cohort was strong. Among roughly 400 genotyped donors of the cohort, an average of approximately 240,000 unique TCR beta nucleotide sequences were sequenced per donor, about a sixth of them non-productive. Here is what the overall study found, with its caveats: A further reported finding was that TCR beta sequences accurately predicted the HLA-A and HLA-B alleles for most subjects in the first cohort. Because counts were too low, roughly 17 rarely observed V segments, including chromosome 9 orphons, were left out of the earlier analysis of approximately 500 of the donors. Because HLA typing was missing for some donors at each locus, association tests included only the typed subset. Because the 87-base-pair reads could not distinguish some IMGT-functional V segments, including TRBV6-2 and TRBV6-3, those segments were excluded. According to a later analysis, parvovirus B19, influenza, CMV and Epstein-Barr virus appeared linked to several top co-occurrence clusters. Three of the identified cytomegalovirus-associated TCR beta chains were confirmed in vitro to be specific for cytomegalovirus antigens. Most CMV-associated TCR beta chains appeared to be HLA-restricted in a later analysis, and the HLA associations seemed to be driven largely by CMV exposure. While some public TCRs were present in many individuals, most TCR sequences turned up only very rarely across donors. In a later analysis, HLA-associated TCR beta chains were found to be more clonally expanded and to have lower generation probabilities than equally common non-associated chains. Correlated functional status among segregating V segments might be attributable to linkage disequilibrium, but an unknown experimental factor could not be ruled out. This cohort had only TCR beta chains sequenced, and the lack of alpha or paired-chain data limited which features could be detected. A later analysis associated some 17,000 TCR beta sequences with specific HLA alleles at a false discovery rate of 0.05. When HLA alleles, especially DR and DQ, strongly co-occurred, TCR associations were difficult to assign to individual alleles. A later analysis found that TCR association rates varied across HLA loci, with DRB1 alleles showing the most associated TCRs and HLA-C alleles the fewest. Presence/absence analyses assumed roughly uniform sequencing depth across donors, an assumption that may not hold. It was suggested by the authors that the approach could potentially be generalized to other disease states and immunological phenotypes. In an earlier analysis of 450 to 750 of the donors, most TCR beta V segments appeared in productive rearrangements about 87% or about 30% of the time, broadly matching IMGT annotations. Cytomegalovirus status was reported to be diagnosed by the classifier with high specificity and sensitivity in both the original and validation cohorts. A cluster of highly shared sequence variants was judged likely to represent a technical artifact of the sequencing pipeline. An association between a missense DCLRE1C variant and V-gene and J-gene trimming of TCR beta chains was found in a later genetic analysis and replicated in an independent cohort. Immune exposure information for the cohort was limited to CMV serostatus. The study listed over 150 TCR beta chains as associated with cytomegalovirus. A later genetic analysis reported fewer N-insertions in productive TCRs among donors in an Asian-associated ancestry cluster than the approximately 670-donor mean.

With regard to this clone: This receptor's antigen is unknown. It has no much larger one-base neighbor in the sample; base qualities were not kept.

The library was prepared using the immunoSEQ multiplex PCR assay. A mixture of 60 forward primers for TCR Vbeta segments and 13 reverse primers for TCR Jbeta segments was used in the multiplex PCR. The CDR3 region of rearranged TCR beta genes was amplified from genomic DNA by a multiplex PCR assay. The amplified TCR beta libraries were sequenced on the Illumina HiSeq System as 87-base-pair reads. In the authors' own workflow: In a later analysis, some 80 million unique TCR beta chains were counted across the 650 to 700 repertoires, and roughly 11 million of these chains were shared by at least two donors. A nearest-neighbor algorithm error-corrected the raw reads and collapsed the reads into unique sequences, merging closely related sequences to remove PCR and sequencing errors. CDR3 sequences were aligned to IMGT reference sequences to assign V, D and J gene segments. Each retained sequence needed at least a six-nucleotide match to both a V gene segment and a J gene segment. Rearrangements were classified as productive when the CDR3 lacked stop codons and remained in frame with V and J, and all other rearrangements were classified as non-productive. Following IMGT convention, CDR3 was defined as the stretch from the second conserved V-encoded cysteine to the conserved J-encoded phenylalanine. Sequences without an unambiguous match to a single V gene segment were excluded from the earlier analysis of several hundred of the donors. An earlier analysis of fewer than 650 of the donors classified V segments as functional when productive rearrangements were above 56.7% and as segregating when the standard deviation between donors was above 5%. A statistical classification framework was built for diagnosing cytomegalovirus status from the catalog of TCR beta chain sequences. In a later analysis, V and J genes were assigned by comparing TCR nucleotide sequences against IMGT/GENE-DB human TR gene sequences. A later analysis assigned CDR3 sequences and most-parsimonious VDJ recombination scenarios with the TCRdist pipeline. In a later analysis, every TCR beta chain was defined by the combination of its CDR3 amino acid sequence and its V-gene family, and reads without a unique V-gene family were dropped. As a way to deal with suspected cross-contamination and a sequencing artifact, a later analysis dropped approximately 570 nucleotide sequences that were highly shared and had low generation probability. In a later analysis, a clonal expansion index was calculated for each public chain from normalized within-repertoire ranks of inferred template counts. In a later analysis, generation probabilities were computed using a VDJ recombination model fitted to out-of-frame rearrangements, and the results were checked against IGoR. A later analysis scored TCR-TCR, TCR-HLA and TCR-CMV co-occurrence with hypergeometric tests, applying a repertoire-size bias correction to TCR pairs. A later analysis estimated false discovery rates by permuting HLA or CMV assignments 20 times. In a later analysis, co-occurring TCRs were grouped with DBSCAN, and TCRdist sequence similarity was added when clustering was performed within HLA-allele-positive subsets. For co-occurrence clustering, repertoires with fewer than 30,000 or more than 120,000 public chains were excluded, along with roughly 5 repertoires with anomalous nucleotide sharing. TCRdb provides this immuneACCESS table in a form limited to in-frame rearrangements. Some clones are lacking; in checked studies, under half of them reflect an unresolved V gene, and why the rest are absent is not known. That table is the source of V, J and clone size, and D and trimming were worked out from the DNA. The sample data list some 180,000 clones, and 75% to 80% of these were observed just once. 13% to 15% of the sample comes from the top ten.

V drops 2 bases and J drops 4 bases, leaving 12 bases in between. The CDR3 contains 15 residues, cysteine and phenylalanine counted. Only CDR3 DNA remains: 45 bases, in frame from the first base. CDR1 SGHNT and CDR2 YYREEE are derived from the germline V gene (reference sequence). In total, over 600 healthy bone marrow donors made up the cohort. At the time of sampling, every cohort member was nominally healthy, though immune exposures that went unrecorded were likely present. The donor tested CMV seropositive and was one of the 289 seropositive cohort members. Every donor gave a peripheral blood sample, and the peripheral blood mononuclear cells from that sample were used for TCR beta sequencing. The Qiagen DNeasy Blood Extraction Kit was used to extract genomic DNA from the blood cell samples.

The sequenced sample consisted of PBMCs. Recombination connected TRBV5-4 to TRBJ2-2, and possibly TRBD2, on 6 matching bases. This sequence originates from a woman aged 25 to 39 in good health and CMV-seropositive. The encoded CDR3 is CASSFAAGPTGELFF. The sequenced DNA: TGTGCCAGCAGCTTCGCGGCGGGACCCACCGGGGAGCTGTTTTTT. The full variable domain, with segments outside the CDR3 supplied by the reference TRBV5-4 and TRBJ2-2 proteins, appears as ETGVTQSPTHLIKTRGQQVTLRCSSQSGHNTVSWYQQALGQGPQFIFQYYREEENGRGNFPPRFSGLQFPNYSSELNVNALELDDSALYLCASSFAAGPTGELFFGEGSRLTVL.